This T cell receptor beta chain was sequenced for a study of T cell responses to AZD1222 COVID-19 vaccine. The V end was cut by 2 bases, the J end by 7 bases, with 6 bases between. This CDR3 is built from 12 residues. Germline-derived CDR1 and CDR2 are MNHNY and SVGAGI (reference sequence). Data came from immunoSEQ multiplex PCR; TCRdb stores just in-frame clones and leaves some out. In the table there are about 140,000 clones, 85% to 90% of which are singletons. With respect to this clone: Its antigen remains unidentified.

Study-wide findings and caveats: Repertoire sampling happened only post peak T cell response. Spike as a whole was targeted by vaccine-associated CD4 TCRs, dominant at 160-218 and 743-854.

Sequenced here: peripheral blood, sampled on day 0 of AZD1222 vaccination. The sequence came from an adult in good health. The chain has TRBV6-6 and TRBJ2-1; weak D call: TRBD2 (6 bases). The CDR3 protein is CASSYGGNEQFF. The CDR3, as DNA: TGTGCCAGCAGTTACGGGGGGAATGAGCAGTTCTTC.